The 19 T cell receptor beta chains presented below share a single source sample, sequenced in a study of cytotoxic CD8 clonotypes in ibrutinib-treated CLL (dated by TCRdb to the early 2020s). The sample's time point, from its label and the paper: progressive disease on ibrutinib. Libraries were prepared through the immunoSEQ multiplex PCR assay. TCRdb's version of the immuneACCESS table is confined to in-frame rearrangements and falls short of the full clone set. An unresolved V gene accounts for under half of the shortfall where checked; the remainder is of unknown origin. Within this sample are 250,000 to 350,000 clones, with roughly 76% of them counted one time only. The ten most abundant clones make up roughly 5% of the sample. The starting material was PBMCs, obtained at disease progression, from a patient treated with ibrutinib. The receptors come from a human donor with chronic lymphocytic leukemia.

V gene TRBV6-5 combines with J gene TRBJ1-4; 7 bases line up with TRBD1. This CDR3 is 14 amino acids long. The germline V gene has CDR1 MNHEY and CDR2 SVGAGI. With 5 bases clipped from V and 4 bases from J, the junction kept 4 bases outside the gene matches. The CDR3 region has the DNA TGTGCCAGCAGTGACCACAGGGGTAATGAAAAACTGTTTTTT. It encodes CASSDHRGNEKLFF.

The gene calls are TRBV2 and TRBJ1-5; D not resolved. V shed 1 base and J shed 2 bases, with 6 bases lying between them. Germline CDR1 reads SNHLY; CDR2 reads FYNNEI. The CDR3 has 14 amino acids. This CDR3 is CASSEDPGNQPQHF. In DNA, the CDR3 is TGTGCCAGCAGTGAAGATCCGGGCAATCAGCCCCAGCATTTT.

The chain joins TRBV7-6 to TRBJ2-7; 8 bases fit TRBD1. Germline values: CDR1 SGHVS, CDR2 FNYEAQ. The CDR3 is 16 amino acids. V dropped 5 bases and J dropped 2; count of bases not matched to a gene: 11. CDR3 nucleotides: TGTGCCAGCAGCGGATCCCCGGGACAGGACCCCTACGAGCAGTACTTC. Amino acids: CASSGSPGQDPYEQYF.

This sequence joins TRBV18 and TRBJ2-3; 7 nucleotides align to TRBD2. The CDR3 is 14 amino acids. Germline loops: CDR1 KGHSH, CDR2 LQKENI. V gave up 5 bases and J gave up 1 base; unmatched junction bases: 3. CDR3 in amino acids: CASSVTSGTDTQYF. The CDR3, as DNA: TGTGCCAGCTCAGTAACTAGCGGCACAGATACGCAGTATTTT.

The genes are TRBV13 and TRBJ2-5, with TRBD1 as a possible D gene (6 bases). Trimming stripped 3 bases from V and 3 bases from J, with 11 bases between. This CDR3 has 14 amino acids. Germline CDR1 reads PRHDT; CDR2 reads FYEKMQ (reference sequence). CDR3 in amino acids: CASSFYYREETQYF. As DNA, the CDR3 is TGTGCCAGCAGCTTCTATTACAGGGAAGAGACCCAGTACTTC. Variable domain in full (rest from reference TRBV13 and TRBJ2-5): AAGVIQSPRHLIKEKRETATLKCYPIPRHDTVYWYQQGPGQDPQFLISFYEKMQSDKGSIPDRFSAQQFSDYHSELNMSSLELGDSALYFCASSFYYREETQYFGPGTRLLVL.

The rearrangement uses TRBV28 and TRBJ1-2; the D gene is possibly TRBD1 (6 bases). The CDR3 covers 14 residues. Trimming left V 3 bases short and J 6 bases short, with 14 bases between. The germline V gene encodes CDR1 MDHEN and CDR2 SYDVKM. The CDR3, as DNA: TGTGCCAGCAGTTTCTCTATGGCAGGGGATGGCTACACCTTC. Its protein is CASSFSMAGDGYTF.

This chain connects TRBV4-1 to TRBJ2-1, with 8 bases aligning to TRBD1. This CDR3 has 18 amino acids. Germline V gives CDR1 MGHRA, CDR2 YSYEKL. The V gene end was trimmed by 0 bases and the J gene end by 0 bases; junction bases not matched to a gene: 7. CDR3 nucleotides: TGCGCCAGCAGCCAAGATCGAATAACAGGGGGCTCCTACAATGAGCAGTTCTTC. Encoded protein: CASSQDRITGGSYNEQFF.

The chain has TRBV5-1 and TRBJ2-2, with D tentatively TRBD1 (7 bases). The CDR3 is 17 amino acids. Trimming shortened V by 1 base and J by 3 bases, and 16 bases separated the two germline ends. Germline V CDR1 and CDR2: SGHRS, YFSETQ. For the CDR3, the DNA is TGCGCCAGCAGCTTGCTCACGACAGGGACTGACACCGGGGAGCTGTTTTTT. Its protein product is CASSLLTTGTDTGELFF.

The chain recombines TRBV7-9 with TRBJ1-1; TRBD1 agrees at 9 bases. Germline V gives CDR1 SEHNR, CDR2 FQNEAQ (reference sequence). The CDR3 covers 14 residues. V lost 4 bases to trimming and J lost 9 bases; unmatched junction nucleotides: 9. The CDR3 bases are TGTGCCAGCAGCTGGACAGGGGCGCCGAGGAAAGCTTTCTTT. Its translation: CASSWTGAPRKAFF.

This chain joins TRBV6-5 and TRBJ1-2; D ambiguous. The V end was cut by 6 bases, the J end by 10 bases, with 21 bases between. The CDR3 runs to 14 residues. CDR1 is MNHEY, CDR2 SVGAGI, per germline. The CDR3: CASSTHGPRNDYTF. The CDR3 DNA reads as TGTGCCAGCAGCACGCACGGTCCCCGGAATGACTACACCTTC.

V and J are TRBV4-1 and TRBJ1-1; D is undetermined. V was pared by 1 base and J by 0 bases, with 6 bases between. The CDR3 is made up of 14 amino acids. The germline gives CDR1 MGHRA, CDR2 YSYEKL. The CDR3 protein is CASSQVWVNTEAFF. The CDR3 region has the DNA TGCGCCAGCAGCCAAGTCTGGGTGAACACTGAAGCTTTCTTT.

Regarding this clone: Other nucleotide sequences in the sample specify the same CDR3. The chain uses TRBV7-2 and TRBJ2-5; the D gene is possibly TRBD2 (5 bases). With 3 bases removed from V and 1 base from J, the gap between germline ends came to 9 bases. The germline V gene encodes CDR1 SGHTA and CDR2 FQGNSA. The CDR3 contains 14 residues. The DNA for the CDR3 is TGTGCCAGCAGCTTGGCGGGTTCCCAAGAGACCCAGTACTTC. Translating gives CASSLAGSQETQYF.

This chain uses TRBV29-1 with TRBJ2-7, with D hard to call. V was pared by 3 bases and J by 2 bases, with 11 bases between. From germline, CDR1 is SQVTM and CDR2 ANQGSEA. The CDR3 is 13 amino acids. The CDR3 is CSVEGQDPYEQYF. The DNA for the CDR3 is TGCAGCGTTGAGGGCCAGGACCCCTACGAGCAGTACTTC.

The chain combines TRBV27 with TRBJ2-7, with 7 bases lining up with TRBD1. CDR3 size: 14 residues. Germline V gene sequence: CDR1 MNHEY, CDR2 SMNVEV (reference sequence). The V and J ends lost 6 bases and 1 base, in that order; junction bases with no gene match: 6. This CDR3 is CASSTRDRSYEQYF. The CDR3 coding sequence is TGTGCCAGCAGCACTCGGGACAGATCCTACGAGCAGTACTTC.

The chain links TRBV4-1 to TRBJ1-5; a possible D gene is TRBD1 (5 bases). Per germline, CDR1 MGHRA and CDR2 YSYEKL. V dropped 0 bases and J dropped 3 bases, with 15 bases sitting between them. The length of the CDR3 is 17 residues. In DNA, the CDR3 is TGCGCCAGCAGCCAAGACGAGGGAGGGGCCCCCAATCAGCCCCAGCATTTT. Amino acid sequence: CASSQDEGGAPNQPQHF.

This clone was seen a single time. The chain uses TRBV2 and TRBJ2-1; the D gene is possibly TRBD1 (5 bases). V lost 3 bases and J lost 3, with 9 bases in between. The CDR3 length is 14 residues. Germline lookup yields CDR1 SNHLY and CDR2 FYNNEI. The CDR3 sequence is CASSDRTRYNEQFF. The CDR3 DNA reads TGTGCCAGCAGTGATCGGACACGCTACAATGAGCAGTTCTTC.

This sequence joins TRBV19 and TRBJ1-2; no definite D call. The CDR3 length is 13 residues. Germline V gene data show CDR1 as LNHDA and CDR2 as SQIVND (reference sequence). Between the trimmed V and J ends, which lost 5 bases and 1 base, there was a span of 8 bases. The CDR3 protein is CASSDQVNYGYTF. The CDR3 nucleotides read TGTGCCAGTAGTGACCAAGTTAACTATGGCTACACCTTC.

This clone was seen just once. The CDR3 region is CASGSSGTGNNEQFF. CDR3 sequence (DNA): TGTGCTAGTGGTTCCTCCGGGACAGGGAACAATGAGCAGTTCTTC. The V call is TRBV12-5, the J call TRBJ2-1; 9 positions agree with TRBD1. V was clipped by 4 bases and J by 5 bases; unmatched bases: 6. CDR1 and CDR2 (germline): LGHNT, FRNRAP. CDR3 size: 15 residues.

In its sample, this clone was seen a few times. The rearrangement joins TRBV4-3 to TRBJ2-2; D remains unclear. Germline CDR1 LGHNA, CDR2 YSLEER. The V end was cut by 2 bases, the J end by 9 bases, with 19 bases between. The CDR3 is 16 amino acids. The CDR3 region has the DNA TGCGCCAGCAGCCAACTACCACACCTAGTTGGGAGGGAGCTGTTTTTT. Protein product: CASSQLPHLVGRELFF.